The following is a T cell receptor (beta chain) sequence with its context. The antigen is unknown. The protocol was immunoSEQ multiplex PCR, while the TCRdb copy is restricted to in-frame clones and leaves out a portion. Among tens of thousands of clones, 90% to 95% were seen once, and the ten largest hold less than 1.5%. This CDR3 comprises 12 residues. Trimming shortened V by 6 bases and J by 5 bases, and 8 bases separated the two germline ends. Germline V gives CDR1 SGHTA, CDR2 FQGNSA. The sample comes from a study of graft-versus-host responses after intestinal transplantation. Study-wide background: All recipients got anti-thymocyte globulin induction, then tacrolimus and steroids for 3 to 4 years.

General study findings and limits: Early HvG declines after transplant were associated with peak circulating GvH clone levels.

The sequences come from unstimulated CD8+ T cells sorted from spleen or lymph node cells, collected before transplant. This sequence joins TRBV7-2 and TRBJ2-1; D remains unclear. The sequence was obtained from a human donor who was the organ donor for an intestinal transplant. In nucleotides, the CDR3 is TGTGCCAGCAGTTCAGAGGACAATGAGCAGTTCTTC. Its translation: CASSSEDNEQFF.